This entry describes one T cell receptor (beta chain). Clones were sequenced by immunoSEQ multiplex PCR, and TCRdb holds only the in-frame ones, with some missing. The sample yields roughly 140,000 clones, roughly nine tenths seen once. This sample was included in a study of T cell responses to AZD1222 COVID-19 vaccine. This TCR was sampled from an adult who received the AZD1222 COVID-19 vaccine. The source was peripheral blood, collected 28 days after the second AZD1222 dose.

CDR3 region: CASSRDFAGSYEQYF. The DNA of the CDR3 is TGTGCCAGCAGCCGCGACTTCGCGGGAAGCTACGAGCAGTACTTC. This chain connects TRBV7-9 to TRBJ2-7; weak D call: TRBD2 (6 bases). Trimming cost V 5 bases and J 3 bases, with 17 bases left between them. There are 15 residues in the CDR3. CDR1 and CDR2 from the germline V gene are SEHNR and FQNEAQ (reference sequence). The whole variable domain, remainder taken from reference TRBV7-9 and TRBJ2-7, is DTGVSQNPRHKITKRGQNVTFRCDPISEHNRLYWYRQTLGQGPEFLTYFQNEAQLEKSRLLSDRFSAERPKGSFSTLEIQRTEQGDSAMYLCASSRDFAGSYEQYFGPGTRLTVT.